The 2 T cell receptor beta chains presented below share a single source sample, sequenced in a study of T cell repertoires in cytomegalovirus infection. Each CDR3 protein gets one entry after TCRdb re-called the reads with MiXCR. The table has under 150,000 distinct CDR3 sequences, roughly 9% seen once; the top ten hold about 9.5%. Sequenced sample: PBMCs. These receptors came from a human donor in good health (CMV status not recorded). Some clones in this sample may be carry-over from other donors' samples.

There are a few counts of this clonotype. The rearrangement joins TRBV20-1 to TRBJ2-7; 9 bases map to TRBD2. Looked up from germline, CDR1 is DFQATT and CDR2 is SNEGSKA (reference sequence). The CDR3 contains 16 residues. Trimming removed 1 base from V and 7 bases from J; junction bases left unmatched: 14. CDR3 sequence reads: CSARGRRGGAEGEQYF. In nucleotides, the CDR3 is TGCAGTGCTAGAGGAAGGCGCGGGGGGGCCGAGGGGGAGCAGTACTTC.

This clonotype was detected many times. V is TRBV7-3 and J is TRBJ2-1; 10 bases match TRBD1. There are 13 residues in the CDR3. Germline lookup yields CDR1 SGHTA and CDR2 FQGTGA. V lost 5 bases and J lost 15; bases outside the gene matches: 10. The CDR3 DNA sequence: TGTGCCAGCAGCACCTCTCGGACAGGGGGGGTGTTCTTC. It encodes CASSTSRTGGVFF.